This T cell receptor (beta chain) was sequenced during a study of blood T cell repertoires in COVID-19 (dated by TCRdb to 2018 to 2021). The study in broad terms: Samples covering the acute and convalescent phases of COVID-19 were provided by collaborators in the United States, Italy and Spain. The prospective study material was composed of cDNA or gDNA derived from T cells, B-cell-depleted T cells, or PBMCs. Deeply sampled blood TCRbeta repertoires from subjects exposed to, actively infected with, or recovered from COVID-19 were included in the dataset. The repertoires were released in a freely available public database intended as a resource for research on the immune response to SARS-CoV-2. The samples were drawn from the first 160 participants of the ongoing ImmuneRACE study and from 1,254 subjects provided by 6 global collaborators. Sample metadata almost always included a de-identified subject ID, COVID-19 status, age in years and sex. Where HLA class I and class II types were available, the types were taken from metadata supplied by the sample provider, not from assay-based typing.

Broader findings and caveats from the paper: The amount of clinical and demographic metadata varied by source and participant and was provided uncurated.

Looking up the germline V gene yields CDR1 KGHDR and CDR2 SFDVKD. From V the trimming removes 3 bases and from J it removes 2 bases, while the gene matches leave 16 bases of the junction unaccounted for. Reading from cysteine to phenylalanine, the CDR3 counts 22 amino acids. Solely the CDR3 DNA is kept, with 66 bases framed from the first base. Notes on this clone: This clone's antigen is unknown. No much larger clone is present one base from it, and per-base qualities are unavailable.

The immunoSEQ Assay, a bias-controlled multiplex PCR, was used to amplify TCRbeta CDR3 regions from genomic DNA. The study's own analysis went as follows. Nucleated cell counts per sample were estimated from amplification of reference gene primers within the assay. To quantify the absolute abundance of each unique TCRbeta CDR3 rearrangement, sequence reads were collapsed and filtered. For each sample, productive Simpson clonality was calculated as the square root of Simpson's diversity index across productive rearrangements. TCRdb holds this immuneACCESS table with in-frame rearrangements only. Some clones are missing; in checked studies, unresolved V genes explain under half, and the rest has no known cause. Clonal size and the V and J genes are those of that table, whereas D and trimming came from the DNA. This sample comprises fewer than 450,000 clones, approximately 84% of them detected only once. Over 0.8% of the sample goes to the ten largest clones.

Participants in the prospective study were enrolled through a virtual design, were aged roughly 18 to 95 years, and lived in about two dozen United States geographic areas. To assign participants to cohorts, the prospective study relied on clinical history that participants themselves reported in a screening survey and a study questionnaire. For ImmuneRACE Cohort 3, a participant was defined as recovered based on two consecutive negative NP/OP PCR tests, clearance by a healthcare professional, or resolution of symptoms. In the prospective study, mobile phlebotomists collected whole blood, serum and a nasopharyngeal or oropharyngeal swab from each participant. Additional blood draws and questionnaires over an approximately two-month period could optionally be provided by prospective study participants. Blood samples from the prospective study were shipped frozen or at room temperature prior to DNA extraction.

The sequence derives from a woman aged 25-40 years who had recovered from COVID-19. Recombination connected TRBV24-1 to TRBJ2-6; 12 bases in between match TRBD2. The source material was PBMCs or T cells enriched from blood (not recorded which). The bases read TGTGCCACCAGTGATCGCCCGAAGACTAGCGGGGGCCGTGGGACTGGGGCCAACGTCCTGACTTTC. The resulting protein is CATSDRPKTSGGRGTGANVLTF.